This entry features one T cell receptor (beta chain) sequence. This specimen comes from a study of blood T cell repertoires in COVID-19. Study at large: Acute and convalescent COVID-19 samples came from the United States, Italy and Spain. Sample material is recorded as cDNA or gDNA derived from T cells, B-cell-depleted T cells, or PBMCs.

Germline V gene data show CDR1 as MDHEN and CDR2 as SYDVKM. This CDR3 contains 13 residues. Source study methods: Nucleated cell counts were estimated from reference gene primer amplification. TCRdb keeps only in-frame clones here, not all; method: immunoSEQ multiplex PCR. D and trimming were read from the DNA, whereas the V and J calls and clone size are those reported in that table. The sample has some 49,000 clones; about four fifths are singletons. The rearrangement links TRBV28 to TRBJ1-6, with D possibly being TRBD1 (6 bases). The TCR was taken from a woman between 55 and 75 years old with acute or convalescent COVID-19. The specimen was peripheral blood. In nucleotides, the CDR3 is TGTGCAGCCGGGGCGGACAGTAATTCACCCCTCCACTTT. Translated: CAAGADSNSPLHF.